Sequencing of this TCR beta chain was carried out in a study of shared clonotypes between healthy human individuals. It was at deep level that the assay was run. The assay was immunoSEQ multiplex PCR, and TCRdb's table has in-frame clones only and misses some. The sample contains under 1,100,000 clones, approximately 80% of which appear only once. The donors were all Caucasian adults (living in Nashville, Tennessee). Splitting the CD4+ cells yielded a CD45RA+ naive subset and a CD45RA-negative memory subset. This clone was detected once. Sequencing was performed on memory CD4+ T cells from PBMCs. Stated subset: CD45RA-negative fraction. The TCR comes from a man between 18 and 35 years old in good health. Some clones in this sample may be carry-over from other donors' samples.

This CDR3 reads CASSRRGAGAKNIQYF. CDR3 sequence (DNA): TGTGCCAGCAGTCGTAGGGGGGCAGGAGCCAAAAACATTCAGTACTTC. The rearrangement links TRBV5-8 to TRBJ2-4; D is possibly TRBD1 or TRBD2 (6 bases each). Germline CDR1 reads SGHTS; CDR2 reads YDEGEE. V lost 5 bases to trimming and J lost 0 bases, with 15 bases between them. This CDR3 comprises 16 residues. The entire variable domain, with the rest obtained from reference TRBV5-8 and TRBJ2-4, is as follows: EAGVTQSPTHLIKTRGQQATLRCSPISGHTSVYWYQQALGLGLQFLLWYDEGEERNRGNFPPRFSGRQFPNYSSELNVNALELEDSALYLCASSRRGAGAKNIQYFGAGTRLSVL.